These 5 T cell receptor beta chains came from one sample sequenced in a study of shared clonotypes between healthy human individuals. Only in-frame clones appear in the TCRdb table, and some are missing; sequencing was by immunoSEQ multiplex PCR. The sample lists about 960,000 clones; over 75% were seen once. Sequenced input: memory CD4+ T cells sorted from blood. Subset described: CD45RA-negative fraction. These receptors were collected from a man younger than 30 in good health.

This chain joins TRBV5-4 and TRBJ2-2, with D perhaps matching TRBD2 (5 bases). Trimming stripped 4 bases from V and 4 bases from J, with 14 bases between. The germline V gene encodes CDR1 SGHNT and CDR2 YYREEE (reference sequence). This CDR3 contains 15 residues. In DNA, the CDR3 is TGTGCCAGCAGCCCTCCGGCGGGCGGCACCGGGGAGCTGTTTTTT. This sequence encodes CASSPPAGGTGELFF.

The V call is TRBV6-6, the J call TRBJ2-3; 7 bases are shared with TRBD1. The V gene's germline CDR1 is MNHNY and CDR2 SVGAGI (reference sequence). This CDR3 spans 14 amino acids. V shed 6 bases and J 0 bases; nucleotides not matched to a gene: 3. CDR3 loop: CASRVQGSTDTQYF. In DNA form, the CDR3 reads TGTGCCAGCAGAGTACAGGGGAGCACAGATACGCAGTATTTT.

The chain is built from TRBV27 and TRBJ1-2; perhaps TRBD1 as D (6 bases). The CDR3 contains 14 residues. Germline CDR1 reads MNHEY; CDR2 reads SMNVEV (reference sequence). Trimming removed 2 bases from V and 4 bases from J, with 11 bases in between. The CDR3 loop is CASSLRGAAYGYTF. DNA of the CDR3: TGTGCCAGCAGTTTAAGGGGGGCCGCCTATGGCTACACCTTC.

J is TRBJ1-4 and V is TRBV19; D ambiguous. The CDR3 spans 12 residues. The V end was cut by 10 bases, the J end by 5 bases, with 11 bases between. Germline CDR1 is LNHDA and CDR2 is SQIVND (reference sequence). In DNA form, the CDR3 reads TGTGCCACTCGAAGGCAAAATGAAAAACTGTTTTTT. Its protein is CATRRQNEKLFF.

V gene TRBV2 combines with J gene TRBJ2-1; weak D call: TRBD1 (5 bases). Trimming took off 4 bases at V and 2 bases at J, with 15 bases between the two ends. CDR3 length: 16 amino acids. Germline loops: CDR1 SNHLY, CDR2 FYNNEI. The chain's CDR3 is CASSARTNMAYNEQFF. The CDR3 DNA sequence: TGTGCCAGCAGTGCACGGACAAACATGGCCTACAATGAGCAGTTCTTC. Combining the CDR3 with reference TRBV2 and TRBJ2-1 gives the whole variable domain EPEVTQTPSHQVTQMGQEVILRCVPISNHLYFYWYRQILGQKVEFLVSFYNNEISEKSEIFDDQFSVERPDGSNFTLKIRSTKLEDSAMYFCASSARTNMAYNEQFFGPGTRLTVL.